A single TCR beta chain is shown here with its context. The antigen remains undetermined. This sample stems from a study of T cell responses to AZD1222 COVID-19 vaccine. Study-wide results and limits: Among those given AZD1222, only five to seven were seropositive at baseline.

Repertoires were generated with immunoSEQ multiplex PCR, while TCRdb's copy carries only in-frame clones and drops some. The sample consists of 130,000 to 150,000 clones, approximately 85% of them appearing once. CDR3 length: 14 amino acids. V was shortened by 6 bases and J by 2 bases, with 14 bases between the two germline ends. Looked up from germline, CDR1 is MDHEN and CDR2 is SYDVKM. This receptor was identified in an adult in good health. The V call is TRBV28, the J call TRBJ2-7, with D possibly being TRBD1 (6 bases). Sequencing was performed on peripheral blood, taken on day 0 of MenACWY control vaccination. The CDR3 here is CASSQGHNPYEQYV. DNA of the CDR3: TGTGCCAGCAGCCAGGGACATAACCCCTACGAGCAGTACGTC.